This TCR beta chain was retrieved from a study of T cells in Graves' hyperthyroidism and ophthalmopathy. The overall study: The initial diagnosis was the point when peripheral blood was collected, ahead of any treatment.

This clonotype was counted ten times or more. The antigen remains unidentified. Study-wide points: In the blood, most expanded thyroid clonotypes above 0.001 appeared as well.

Uncontrolled infection, other autoimmune disease, pregnancy or lactation disqualified patients from enrolment. RNA transcripts served as the template for amplifying TCR beta CDR3 regions. With the HTBI primer set, the TCR CDR3 went through a first round of RT-PCR. TCRdb fed the multiplex PCR reads into MiXCR, producing one record per CDR3 protein. Of roughly 300,000 distinct CDR3 sequences in the sample, around 14% were seen once. V was clipped by 1 base and J by 2 bases, with 5 bases between them. Germline V gene data show CDR1 as LGHDT and CDR2 as YNNKEL (reference sequence). CDR3 length equals 13 residues.

The V call is TRBV3-1, the J call TRBJ1-1; no reliable D call. The sample taken for sequencing was blood. The receptor was derived from a woman between 25 and 40 years old with Graves' hyperthyroidism. CDR3 coding DNA: TGTGCCAGCAGCCAAGGGAGAAACACTGAAGCTTTCTTT. This codes for CASSQGRNTEAFF.